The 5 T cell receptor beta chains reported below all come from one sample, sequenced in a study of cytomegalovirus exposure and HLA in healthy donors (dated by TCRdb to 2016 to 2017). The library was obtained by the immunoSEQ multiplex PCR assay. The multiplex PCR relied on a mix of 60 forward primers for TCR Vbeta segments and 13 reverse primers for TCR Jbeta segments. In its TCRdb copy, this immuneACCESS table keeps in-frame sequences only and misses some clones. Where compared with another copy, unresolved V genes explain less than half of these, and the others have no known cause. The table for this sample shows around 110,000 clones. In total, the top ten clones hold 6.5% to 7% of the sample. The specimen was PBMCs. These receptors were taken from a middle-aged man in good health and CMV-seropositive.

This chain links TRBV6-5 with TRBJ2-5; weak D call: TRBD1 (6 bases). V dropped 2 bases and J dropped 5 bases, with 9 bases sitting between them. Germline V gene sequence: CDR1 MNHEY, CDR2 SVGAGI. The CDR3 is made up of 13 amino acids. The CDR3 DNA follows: TGTGCCAGCAGTTACAGGGGGTGGGAGACCCAGTACTTC. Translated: CASSYRGWETQYF.

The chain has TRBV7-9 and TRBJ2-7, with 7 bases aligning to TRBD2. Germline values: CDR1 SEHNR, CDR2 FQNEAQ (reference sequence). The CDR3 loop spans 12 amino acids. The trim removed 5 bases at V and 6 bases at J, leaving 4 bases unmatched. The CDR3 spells CASSSGNGEQYF. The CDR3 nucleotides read TGTGCCAGCAGCAGCGGGAATGGCGAGCAGTACTTC.

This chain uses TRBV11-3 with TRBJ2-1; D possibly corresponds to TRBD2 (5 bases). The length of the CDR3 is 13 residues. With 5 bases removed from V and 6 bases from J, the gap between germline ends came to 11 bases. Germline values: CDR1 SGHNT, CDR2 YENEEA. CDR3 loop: CASSRRRGNEQFF. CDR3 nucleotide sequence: TGTGCCAGCAGCCGGAGGAGAGGCAATGAGCAGTTCTTC. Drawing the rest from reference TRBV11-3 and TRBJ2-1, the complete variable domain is EAGVVQSPRYKIIEKKQPVAFWCNPISGHNTLYWYLQNLGQGPELLIRYENEEAVDDSQLPKDRFSAERLKGVDSTLKIQPAELGDSAVYLCASSRRRGNEQFFGPGTRLTVL.

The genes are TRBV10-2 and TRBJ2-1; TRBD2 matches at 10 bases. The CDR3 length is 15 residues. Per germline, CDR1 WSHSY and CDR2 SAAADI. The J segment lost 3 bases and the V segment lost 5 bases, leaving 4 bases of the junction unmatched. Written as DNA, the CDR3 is TGCGCCAGCAGTTCTAGCGGGAGAAGCTACAATGAGCAGTTCTTC. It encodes CASSSSGRSYNEQFF.

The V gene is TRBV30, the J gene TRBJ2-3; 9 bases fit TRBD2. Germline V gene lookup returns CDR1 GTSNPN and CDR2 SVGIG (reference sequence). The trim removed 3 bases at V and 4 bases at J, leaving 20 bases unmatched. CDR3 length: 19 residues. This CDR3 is CAWSGATSGRLPPPDTQYF. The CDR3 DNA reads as TGTGCCTGGAGCGGCGCGACTAGCGGAAGATTACCCCCCCCAGATACGCAGTATTTT.